This entry lists 15 T cell receptor beta chains sequenced from one sample in a study of cytomegalovirus exposure and HLA in healthy donors. The PCR contained 60 Vbeta and 13 Jbeta primers. This table comes from immunoSEQ multiplex PCR, and its TCRdb copy is limited to in-frame clones, with some not included. This sample yields around 200,000 clones, of which just over 75% are seen a single time; approximately 2.6% belongs to the top ten. Input material: PBMCs. Receptor source: a woman aged 60-75 years in good health and CMV-seropositive.

The gene calls are TRBV11-3 and TRBJ2-3; TRBD2 is a possible D gene (6 bases). The V gene's germline CDR1 is SGHNT and CDR2 YENEEA. This CDR3 has 14 amino acids. Trimming took 3 bases from V and 0 from J, leaving 7 bases between them. The CDR3 DNA reads as TGTGCCAGCAGCTTTAGCGGAAGCACAGATACGCAGTATTTT. Translation: CASSFSGSTDTQYF.

This clone was recorded once. The V call is TRBV19, the J call TRBJ1-1, with D possibly being TRBD1 (5 bases). The CDR3 spans 16 residues. V lost 6 bases to trimming and J lost 0 bases, with 17 bases between them. Looked up from germline, CDR1 is LNHDA and CDR2 is SQIVND (reference sequence). The CDR3 DNA is TGTGCCAGTAGACAAACAGGCCTAATCATGAACACTGAAGCTTTCTTT. Its protein product is CASRQTGLIMNTEAFF. Full variable domain (outside the CDR3, taken from reference TRBV19 and TRBJ1-1): DGGITQSPKYLFRKEGQNVTLSCEQNLNHDAMYWYRQDPGQGLRLIYYSQIVNDFQKGDIAEGYSVSREKKESFPLTVTSAQKNPTAFYLCASRQTGLIMNTEAFFGQGTRLTVV.

V usage is TRBV11-1 and J usage is TRBJ2-5; 8 bases align to TRBD1. Germline loops: CDR1 SGHAT, CDR2 FQDESV (reference sequence). Unmatched junction bases numbered 4, after V lost 5 bases and J lost 5 bases. The CDR3 runs 13 residues. CDR3 amino acids: CASSGQGRETQYF. Written as DNA, the CDR3 is TGTGCCAGCAGCGGACAGGGACGGGAGACCCAGTACTTC.

The chain recombines TRBV10-3 with TRBJ1-5; TRBD1 agrees at 7 bases. CDR1 is ENHRY and CDR2 is SYGVKD in the germline V gene. The J segment lost 2 bases and the V segment lost 4 bases, leaving 8 bases of the junction unmatched. CDR3 length: 16 amino acids. CDR3 amino acids: CAISGVGGMGNQPQHF. DNA of the CDR3: TGTGCCATCAGTGGTGTAGGGGGCATGGGCAATCAGCCCCAGCATTTT.

This chain links TRBV9 with TRBJ2-2; 9 bases match TRBD1. The germline V gene encodes CDR1 SGDLS and CDR2 YYNGEE. The CDR3 sequence is 14 residues long. V dropped 7 bases and J dropped 6; count of bases not matched to a gene: 7. Here the CDR3 DNA reads TGTGCCAGCGCAGGGACAGGGTTCGCCGGGGAGCTGTTTTTT. This encodes CASAGTGFAGELFF. Full variable domain (outside the CDR3, taken from reference TRBV9 and TRBJ2-2): DSGVTQTPKHLITATGQRVTLRCSPRSGDLSVYWYQQSLDQGLQFLIQYYNGEERAKGNILERFSAQQFPDLHSELNLSSLELGDSALYFCASAGTGFAGELFFGEGSRLTVL.

V is TRBV28 and J is TRBJ1-5; no clear D gene. Trimming shortened V by 6 bases and J by 0 bases, and 6 bases separated the two germline ends. Germline V CDR1 and CDR2: MDHEN, SYDVKM. The CDR3 loop spans 13 amino acids. The CDR3 sequence: CASSRDSNQPQHF. DNA of the CDR3: TGTGCCAGCAGCCGGGATAGCAATCAGCCCCAGCATTTT.

This chain joins TRBV20-1 and TRBJ2-4; TRBD1 is a possible D gene (6 bases). CDR3 length equals 11 residues. Looked up from germline, CDR1 is DFQATT and CDR2 is SNEGSKA (reference sequence). With 5 bases removed from V and 11 bases from J, the gap between germline ends came to 13 bases. CDR3 nucleotides: TGCAGTGCTGGAACAGGGTTTGTTCAGTACTTC. Its protein product is CSAGTGFVQYF.

V and J are TRBV2 and TRBJ1-1, with 8 bases aligning to TRBD1. Germline CDR1 is SNHLY and CDR2 is FYNNEI. This CDR3 has 15 residues. V trimming: 6 bases; J trimming: 7 bases; junction bases outside the gene matches: 13. CDR3 sequence reads: CASRTGQGAVNEAFF. In nucleotides, the CDR3 is TGTGCCAGCAGGACCGGTCAGGGGGCGGTCAATGAAGCTTTCTTT. The full variable domain, rest sourced from reference TRBV2 and TRBJ1-1, is EPEVTQTPSHQVTQMGQEVILRCVPISNHLYFYWYRQILGQKVEFLVSFYNNEISEKSEIFDDQFSVERPDGSNFTLKIRSTKLEDSAMYFCASRTGQGAVNEAFFGQGTRLTVV.

The genes are TRBV2 and TRBJ1-6; D possibly corresponds to TRBD1 (5 bases). Looked up from germline, CDR1 is SNHLY and CDR2 is FYNNEI. V dropped 8 bases and J dropped 7 bases, with 21 bases sitting between them. The CDR3 runs to 16 residues. The CDR3 region has the DNA TGTGCCAGCGCCCCAGGCCGGGGCGGGAACAATTCACCCCTCCACTTT. It is translated as CASAPGRGGNNSPLHF.

The chain carries TRBV7-2 and TRBJ2-7; 12 bases match TRBD2. Trimming removed 4 bases from V and 3 bases from J; junction bases left unmatched: 10. The CDR3 is 17 residues long. The germline V gene encodes CDR1 SGHTA and CDR2 FQGNSA. CDR3 region: CASSSMTSGGSYYEQYF. The CDR3 DNA is TGTGCCAGCAGCTCCATGACTAGCGGGGGATCATACTACGAGCAGTACTTC.

This sequence joins TRBV7-2 and TRBJ1-2, with 7 positions matching TRBD1. Per the germline V gene, CDR1 is SGHTA and CDR2 is FQGNSA. V trimming: 0 bases; J trimming: 4 bases; junction bases outside the gene matches: 5. The CDR3 runs to 15 residues. The CDR3 loop reads CASSLALQGVYGYTF. The CDR3 DNA reads as TGTGCCAGCAGCTTAGCGCTTCAGGGGGTCTATGGCTACACCTTC.

The rearrangement links TRBV7-9 to TRBJ1-2; weak D call: TRBD1 (6 bases). The V gene's germline CDR1 is SEHNR and CDR2 FQNEAQ (reference sequence). This CDR3 is built from 15 residues. With 5 bases removed from V and 4 bases from J, the gap between germline ends came to 17 bases. CDR3 DNA sequence: TGTGCCAGCAGCCCACAATTTACAGGGCGCTATGGCTACACCTTC. This sequence encodes CASSPQFTGRYGYTF.

V gene TRBV6-1 combines with J gene TRBJ2-1, with 10 bases aligning to TRBD2. The CDR3 is made up of 15 amino acids. Germline V lookup: CDR1 MNHNS, CDR2 SASEGT. Unmatched junction bases numbered 6, after V lost 5 bases and J lost 5 bases. The CDR3 bases are TGTGCCAGCAGTAGCGGGGGGGCATCCAACAATGAGCAGTTCTTC. Translation gives CASSSGGASNNEQFF.

The chain is built from TRBV2 and TRBJ2-7, with D tentatively TRBD2 (6 bases). In germline, CDR1 is SNHLY, CDR2 FYNNEI. Trimming took off 3 bases at V and 4 bases at J, with 13 bases between the two ends. This CDR3 region has 14 residues. The CDR3 DNA follows: TGTGCCAGCAGTGAGGGAGGAAGCAAGTACGAGCAGTACTTC. Amino acids: CASSEGGSKYEQYF.

The V and J genes are TRBV28 and TRBJ2-1, with 7 bases lining up with TRBD2. CDR3 length: 13 amino acids. V was pared by 5 bases and J by 4 bases, with 2 bases of the junction left unmatched. The germline gives CDR1 MDHEN, CDR2 SYDVKM. This chain's CDR3 is CASSRGGYNEQFF. The DNA for the CDR3 is TGTGCCAGCAGTAGGGGAGGGTACAATGAGCAGTTCTTC. Based on the CDR3 plus reference TRBV28 and TRBJ2-1, the full variable domain is DVKVTQSSRYLVKRTGEKVFLECVQDMDHENMFWYRQDPGLGLRLIYFSYDVKMKEKGDIPEGYSVSREKKERFSLILESASTNQTSMYLCASSRGGYNEQFFGPGTRLTVL.